This record covers a single T cell receptor beta chain. This sample was taken from a study of blood T cell repertoires in COVID-19. Looking at the study overall: The study drew acute and convalescent COVID-19 samples from the United States, Italy and Spain. In each case, the material was cDNA or gDNA derived from T cells, B-cell-depleted T cells, or PBMCs.

The CDR3 consists of 13 residues. Trimming took off 6 bases at V and 5 bases at J, with 13 bases between the two ends. Germline V gene sequence: CDR1 SGHDN, CDR2 FVKESK. In the authors' methods: Amplification of reference gene primers was used by the study to estimate nucleated cell counts. Only in-frame clones appear in the TCRdb table, and some are missing; sequencing was by immunoSEQ multiplex PCR. That table is the source of V, J and clone size, and D and trimming were worked out from the DNA. The repertoire holds roughly 350,000 clones, under 95% seen once, with more than 3% in the top ten. The source is a woman aged 18 to 35 who had recovered from COVID-19. The material sequenced was peripheral blood. The chain carries TRBV14 and TRBJ1-1; no clear D gene. CDR3 sequence (DNA): TGTGCCAGCAGTCGGCAGGCGAAGACTGAAGCTTTCTTT. Translating it yields CASSRQAKTEAFF. Filled out from reference TRBV14 and TRBJ1-1, the complete variable domain reads EAGVTQFPSHSVIEKGQTVTLRCDPISGHDNLYWYRRVMGKEIKFLLHFVKESKQDESGMPNNRFLAERTGGTYSTLKVQPAELEDSGVYFCASSRQAKTEAFFGQGTRLTVV.